These 9 T cell receptor beta chains were all obtained from the same sample, sequenced in a study of T cell repertoires in cytomegalovirus infection. TCRdb reanalysed the reads using MiXCR and keeps one entry per CDR3 protein. Altogether nearly 550,000 distinct CDR3 sequences are present, 15% to 20% being singletons, with the ten largest covering 20% to 30%. The specimen sequenced was CD8+ T cells from PBMCs. Receptor source: a human donor in good health (CMV status not recorded). Some clones in this sample may be carry-over from other donors' samples.

This clonotype occurred many times. V and J are TRBV27 and TRBJ1-5; D remains unclear. The CDR3 runs to 13 residues. V dropped 4 bases and J dropped 4 bases, with 8 bases sitting between them. In germline, CDR1 is MNHEY, CDR2 SMNVEV (reference sequence). The CDR3: CASSSVTNQPQHF. As DNA, the CDR3 is TGTGCCAGCAGTTCCGTAACTAATCAGCCCCAGCATTTT.

Only a few counts were recorded for this clonotype. This CDR3 reads CASSYSGPGEQYF. The DNA of the CDR3 is TGTGCCAGCAGTTACTCGGGTCCCGGCGAGCAGTACTTC. The chain links TRBV6-5 to TRBJ2-7; D not certain. From germline, CDR1 is MNHEY and CDR2 SVGAGI. Between the trimmed V and J ends, which lost 0 bases and 6 bases, there was a span of 9 bases. This CDR3 has 13 residues.

Regarding this clonotype: At one end the junction does not follow the germline gene, possibly because of a read error. The chain uses TRBV27 and TRBJ1-2; D unresolved. This CDR3 contains 13 residues. Germline V gene lookup returns CDR1 MNHEY and CDR2 SMNVEV (reference sequence). The CDR3 protein is CASSLGQPYDYTF. DNA for the CDR3: TGTGCCAGCAGTTTAGGTCAACCTTATGACTACACCTTC.

J is TRBJ2-7 and V is TRBV25-1; 10 bases line up with TRBD1. The CDR3 consists of 13 residues. V shed 8 bases, J shed 3 bases, and the junction held 4 bases outside the gene matches. Germline V lookup: CDR1 MGHDK, CDR2 SYGVNS. The CDR3 sequence: CASARDRGYEQYF. CDR3 nucleotide sequence: TGTGCCAGCGCCAGGGACAGGGGCTACGAGCAGTACTTC.

This clonotype has just a few counts. CDR3 sequence (DNA): TGTGCCACCAGCAGAGATTTACCGGGGACTAGGGGCTACACCTTC. Protein product: CATSRDLPGTRGYTF. V gene TRBV15 combines with J gene TRBJ1-2; TRBD1 is a possible D gene (5 bases). The CDR3 is made up of 15 amino acids. Germline lookup yields CDR1 LNHNV and CDR2 YYDKDF (reference sequence). V was clipped by 0 bases and J by 8 bases, with 16 bases between them.

In DNA form, the CDR3 reads TGTGCCAGCAGCTCCCGAATGCTTCCCGATAAAGAGACCCAGTACTTC. The encoded protein is CASSSRMLPDKETQYF. The chain has TRBV28 and TRBJ2-5; no reliable D call. Germline CDR1 is MDHEN and CDR2 is SYDVKM. This CDR3 contains 16 residues. V was pared by 6 bases and J by 3 bases, with 20 bases between.

In this sample, this clonotype turned up many times. V and J are TRBV12-3 or TRBV12-4 and TRBJ2-6; D perhaps matches TRBD2 (6 bases). The CDR3 totals 15 residues. V dropped 5 bases and J dropped 4 bases, with 12 bases sitting between them. In nucleotides, the CDR3 is TGTGCCAGCAGTCCCGGGAGCTCCGGGGCCAACGTCCTGACTTTC. Its protein product is CASSPGSSGANVLTF.

CDR3 nucleotide sequence: TGCAGTGCTAGAGATGCACGAGAGTCCTACGAGCAGTACTTC. It is translated as CSARDARESYEQYF. The chain uses TRBV20-1 and TRBJ2-7; D remains ambiguous. The germline CDR1 and CDR2 sequences are DFQATT and SNEGSKA (reference sequence). The CDR3 length is 14 residues. V was cut by 0 bases and J by 1 base, with 10 bases left in between.

This clonotype was seen many times. J is TRBJ2-7 and V is TRBV27; 7 bases are a match to TRBD1. CDR1 and CDR2 from the germline V gene are MNHEY and SMNVEV (reference sequence). This CDR3 has 15 amino acids. After removal of 6 bases from V and 2 bases from J, the junction contained 10 bases not matched to a gene. CDR3 protein: CASSLERGRPYEQYF. The CDR3 nucleotides are TGTGCCAGCAGCTTAGAGAGGGGGCGCCCCTACGAGCAGTACTTC.